The source of this T cell receptor (beta chain) is a study of blood T cell repertoires in COVID-19. About the research overall: Samples representing acute and convalescent COVID-19 were sourced from the United States, Italy and Spain. Sources were T cells, B-cell-depleted T cells, or PBMCs; the material itself was cDNA or gDNA.

How the authors handled the data: Amplification of reference gene primers provided the estimated nucleated cell counts. Produced via immunoSEQ multiplex PCR; TCRdb's table is partial and in-frame only. V and J calls and clone size are as listed in that table; D and trimming were resolved from the DNA. The top ten clones hold 10% to 15% of a sample with 60,000 or so clones, approximately 80% of them seen once. Germline V gene sequence: CDR1 SGHDN, CDR2 FVKESK. The CDR3 length is 16 residues. Trimming shortened V by 1 base and J by 8 bases, and 18 bases separated the two germline ends. This sequence originates from a woman of 80 years or more with acute or convalescent COVID-19. The sample comprised peripheral blood. The chain couples TRBV14 to TRBJ2-1; D is possibly TRBD2 (6 bases). CDR3 loop: CASSQGRYIASDEQFF. The CDR3, as DNA: TGTGCCAGCAGCCAAGGGCGCTACATTGCTAGCGATGAGCAGTTCTTC.